The clone carrying this T cell receptor beta chain appeared a few times. The source of the sample is a study of T cell repertoires in cytomegalovirus infection. CDR1 and CDR2 (germline): DFQATT, SNEGSKA (reference sequence). CDR3 length: 14 amino acids. Trimming took 8 bases from V and 5 from J, leaving 22 bases between them. TCRdb re-analysed the reads in MiXCR, keeping a single row per CDR3 protein. The sample records around 450,000 distinct CDR3 sequences, approximately 30% being singletons. Sequencing was performed on PBMCs. The genes are TRBV20-1 and TRBJ2-7; weak D call: TRBD2 (5 bases). The clonotype was recovered from a human donor in good health (CMV status not recorded). Some clones in this sample may be carry-over from other donors' samples. The CDR3 DNA follows: TGCAGTCCAAAAGCGGCCTTGCCTTTCCACGAGCAGTACTTC. It translates to CSPKAALPFHEQYF.